This T cell receptor (beta chain) was found in a study of blood T cell repertoires in COVID-19. Study information: In each case, the material was cDNA or gDNA derived from T cells, B-cell-depleted T cells, or PBMCs.

Some clones are missing from TCRdb's copy, which holds only in-frame ones; the method was immunoSEQ multiplex PCR. The table includes some 250,000 clones, about 90% detected once. This clone was observed a single time. This receptor was identified in a human donor in a cohort exposed to, infected with or recovered from COVID-19 (not recorded which). The donor label of this sample is uncertain. Sequenced material: PBMCs or T cells enriched from blood (not recorded which).

In DNA, the CDR3 is TGTGCCAGCAGTGAACTGGGGGGGGCCGAGACCCAGTACTTC. It yields the protein CASSELGGAETQYF. The chain links TRBV25-1 to TRBJ2-5, with D possibly TRBD2 on 7 matching bases. The V and J ends lost 2 bases and 5 bases respectively, with 12 bases between them. Germline CDR1 is MGHDK and CDR2 is SYGVNS. The CDR3 is 14 amino acids.